The 22 T cell receptor beta chains presented below share a single source sample, sequenced in a study of blood T cell repertoires in COVID-19. Clones were read by immunoSEQ multiplex PCR, and TCRdb kept only the in-frame ones, dropping some. The sample shows 470,000 or so clones, over 75% of them seen only once. The sequenced sample consisted of peripheral blood. The receptor set was obtained from a human donor in a cohort sampled during active COVID-19.

J is TRBJ2-1 and V is TRBV27; 7 bases align to TRBD1. Germline loops: CDR1 MNHEY, CDR2 SMNVEV (reference sequence). CDR3 length: 13 amino acids. V lost 5 bases to trimming and J lost 10 bases; unmatched junction nucleotides: 8. This CDR3 is CASSPQTGYEQFF. The DNA for the CDR3 is TGTGCCAGCAGTCCTCAGACAGGGTACGAGCAGTTCTTC.

This clone has a handful of counts. V gene TRBV18 combines with J gene TRBJ2-1; 11 nucleotides match TRBD2. This CDR3 has 18 residues. With V trimmed by 1 base and J by 0 bases, 5 bases remained unmatched. Germline lookup yields CDR1 KGHSH and CDR2 LQKENI. CDR3 bases: TGTGCCAGCTCACCACTAGCGGGAGGGGTGGACTCCTACAATGAGCAGTTCTTC. It encodes CASSPLAGGVDSYNEQFF. Filled out from reference TRBV18 and TRBJ2-1, the complete variable domain reads NAGVMQNPRHLVRRRGQEARLRCSPMKGHSHVYWYRQLPEEGLKFMVYLQKENIIDESGMPKERFSAEFPKEGPSILRIQQVVRGDSAAYFCASSPLAGGVDSYNEQFFGPGTRLTVL.

The chain has TRBV10-3 and TRBJ2-2; 10 bases map to TRBD2. The ends lost 5 bases at V and 3 bases at J; junction bases unmatched: 0. Germline values: CDR1 ENHRY, CDR2 SYGVKD. This CDR3 is built from 14 residues. In nucleotides, the CDR3 is TGTGCCATCAGTAGCGGGGGGGACACCGGGGAGCTGTTTTTT. Translated: CAISSGGDTGELFF.

To note about this clone: A read error may explain this, as a much larger clone is one base away. Other DNA sequences from this sample encode an identical CDR3 as well. The chain joins TRBV7-3 to TRBJ2-1; tentatively, D is TRBD2 (6 bases). Trimming left V 5 bases short and J 10 bases short, with 9 bases between. CDR1 and CDR2 (germline): SGHTA, FQGTGA. CDR3 length: 11 amino acids. The CDR3 sequence: CASSQGGEQFF. CDR3 sequence (DNA): TGTGCCAGCAGCCAGGGAGGCGAGCAGTTCTTC.

This clone was seen only a few times. The rearrangement uses TRBV9 and TRBJ2-7, with TRBD1 as a possible D gene (6 bases). Trimming cost V 4 bases and J 6 bases, with 14 bases left between them. The CDR3 is made up of 13 amino acids. The germline V gene has CDR1 SGDLS and CDR2 YYNGEE. This CDR3 reads CASSPEDRGEQYF. In DNA form, the CDR3 reads TGTGCCAGCAGCCCAGAGGACAGAGGCGAGCAGTACTTC.

The V call is TRBV9, the J call TRBJ2-3, with D perhaps matching TRBD2 (5 bases). Germline CDR1 SGDLS, CDR2 YYNGEE. The CDR3 spans 14 residues. The V end lost 0 bases, the J end lost 5 bases, and 10 bases lay between the germline ends. The CDR3 protein is CASSVGGVQDTQYF. CDR3 nucleotide sequence: TGTGCCAGCAGCGTAGGGGGAGTTCAAGATACGCAGTATTTT.

The V gene is TRBV5-1, the J gene TRBJ2-7; D possibly corresponds to TRBD1 (6 bases). The CDR3 runs 18 residues. V was cut by 0 bases and J by 4 bases, with 23 bases left in between. From germline, CDR1 is SGHRS and CDR2 YFSETQ. The CDR3 DNA reads as TGCGCCAGCAGCTTGGGTCCATCTTACCGGGACACTCCTTACGAGCAGTACTTC. Amino acids: CASSLGPSYRDTPYEQYF.

V gene TRBV19 combines with J gene TRBJ1-1; a possible D gene is TRBD1 (5 bases). Trimming took 9 bases from V and 0 from J, leaving 20 bases between them. The CDR3 extends over 16 amino acids. Germline V gives CDR1 LNHDA, CDR2 SQIVND (reference sequence). The CDR3 sequence: CASHHEGEGMNTEAFF. The CDR3, as DNA: TGTGCCAGCCACCACGAAGGGGAGGGGATGAACACTGAAGCTTTCTTT.

The rearrangement joins TRBV11-2 to TRBJ2-7; tentatively, D is TRBD2 (5 bases). The CDR3 sequence is 12 residues long. Looked up from germline, CDR1 is SGHAT and CDR2 is FQNNGV. V lost 3 bases, J lost 3 bases, and 6 bases lay in between. DNA for the CDR3: TGTGCCAGCAGCTTCCGGGACTACGAGCAGTACTTC. This translates into CASSFRDYEQYF.

The chain couples TRBV2 to TRBJ2-2; 10 bases agree with TRBD1. Germline values: CDR1 SNHLY, CDR2 FYNNEI. This CDR3 has 14 amino acids. The ends lost 7 bases at V and 6 bases at J; junction bases unmatched: 5. The CDR3 DNA sequence: TGTGCCAGCACCCGGGACAGGGGCGCCGGGGAGCTGTTTTTT. Protein: CASTRDRGAGELFF.

The chain has TRBV6-2 or TRBV6-3 and TRBJ2-2, with 12 bases lining up with TRBD2. The V gene's germline CDR1 is MNHEY and CDR2 SVGEGT. The trim removed 5 bases at V and 3 bases at J, leaving 4 bases unmatched. CDR3 size: 16 residues. The CDR3 protein is CASSRLAGADTGELFF. Here the CDR3 DNA reads TGTGCCAGCAGTCGACTAGCGGGAGCAGACACCGGGGAGCTGTTTTTT.

The V gene is TRBV6-5, the J gene TRBJ1-2, with D perhaps TRBD1 (5 bases). The germline CDR1 and CDR2 sequences are MNHEY and SVGAGI. Trimming shortened V by 5 bases and J by 4 bases, and 14 bases separated the two germline ends. This CDR3 is built from 14 residues. CDR3 loop: CASSPGTMGYGYTF. CDR3 bases: TGTGCCAGCAGTCCCGGGACTATGGGCTATGGCTACACCTTC.

The chain joins TRBV5-1 to TRBJ2-5, with 8 positions matching TRBD2. V trimming: 3 bases; J trimming: 4 bases; junction bases outside the gene matches: 8. The V gene's germline CDR1 is SGHRS and CDR2 YFSETQ. The CDR3 covers 15 residues. CDR3 bases: TGCGCCAGCAGCTACGCCGGGACTAGTCCAGAGACCCAGTACTTC. This codes for CASSYAGTSPETQYF.

The chain has TRBV11-3 and TRBJ2-5, with TRBD2 matching over 7 bases. V lost 1 base and J lost 4; bases outside the gene matches: 6. CDR3 size: 15 residues. CDR1 SGHNT and CDR2 YENEEA come from the germline V gene. DNA of the CDR3: TGTGCCAGCAGCTTAGGGGGCGGGAGTGGAGAGACCCAGTACTTC. Protein product: CASSLGGGSGETQYF.

This clone turned up a few times. This chain joins TRBV2 and TRBJ2-7, with 11 positions matching TRBD2. Looked up from germline, CDR1 is SNHLY and CDR2 is FYNNEI. The CDR3 sequence is 14 residues long. J was trimmed by 5 bases and V by 4 bases; bases with no gene match: 4. Here the CDR3 DNA reads TGTGCCAGCAGTGTGACTAGCGGGATCAACGAGCAGTACTTC. Translated: CASSVTSGINEQYF.

This sequence joins TRBV9 and TRBJ2-2; 9 bases match TRBD1. CDR3 size: 16 residues. CDR1 SGDLS and CDR2 YYNGEE come from the germline V gene. V was pared by 7 bases and J by 5 bases, with 12 bases of the junction left unmatched. CDR3 protein: CASSRTGDSLTGELFF. The CDR3, as DNA: TGTGCCAGCTCGCGGACAGGGGACTCCCTAACCGGGGAGCTGTTTTTT.

This clone turned up a few times. The V call is TRBV7-2, the J call TRBJ2-3, with 11 bases lining up with TRBD2. CDR1 and CDR2 from the germline V gene are SGHTA and FQGNSA. There are 17 residues in the CDR3. V lost 6 bases to trimming and J lost 2 bases; unmatched junction nucleotides: 10. The CDR3 sequence is CASSMGTSGGFTDTQYF. CDR3 sequence (DNA): TGTGCCAGCAGTATGGGGACTAGCGGAGGATTCACAGATACGCAGTATTTT. Based on the CDR3 plus reference TRBV7-2 and TRBJ2-3, the full variable domain is GAGVSQSPSNKVTEKGKDVELRCDPISGHTALYWYRQSLGQGLEFLIYFQGNSAPDKSGLPSDRFSAERTGGSVSTLTIQRTQQEDSAVYLCASSMGTSGGFTDTQYFGPGTRLTVL.

The J gene is TRBJ1-5, the V gene TRBV6-2 or TRBV6-3; unclear D gene. Germline values: CDR1 MNHEY, CDR2 SVGEGT. The CDR3 is 16 residues long. The V end was cut by 4 bases, the J end by 0 bases, with 13 bases between. The CDR3 region has the DNA TGTGCCAGCAGTTCGCAGGCCTTTTATAGCAATCAGCCCCAGCATTTT. Translating it yields CASSSQAFYSNQPQHF.

In DNA, the CDR3 is TGTGCCAGTAGTAGGGTACAGAATGCAGGAAACACCATATATTTT. Its protein is CASSRVQNAGNTIYF. The chain joins TRBV19 to TRBJ1-3; D remains ambiguous. Per the germline V gene, CDR1 is LNHDA and CDR2 is SQIVND (reference sequence). Between the trimmed V and J ends, which lost 4 bases and 4 bases, there was a span of 14 bases. There are 15 residues in the CDR3.

This clone was seen a single time. The gene calls are TRBV9 and TRBJ2-1; the D gene is possibly TRBD2 (5 bases). CDR1 and CDR2 from the germline V gene are SGDLS and YYNGEE. The CDR3 covers 16 residues. V gave up 3 bases and J gave up 0 bases, with 13 bases separating them. CDR3 DNA: TGTGCCAGCAGCGCCGGACTTCTCAGCTCCTACAATGAGCAGTTCTTC. Its protein product is CASSAGLLSSYNEQFF.

J is TRBJ2-5 and V is TRBV28, with 9 nucleotides matching TRBD1. J gave up 4 bases and V 4 bases, and 13 bases lay outside the gene matches. CDR3 length: 17 amino acids. Germline V CDR1 and CDR2: MDHEN, SYDVKM. The CDR3 is CASSSPPGTGSGETQYF. In DNA form, the CDR3 reads TGTGCCAGCAGTTCCCCCCCCGGGACAGGGTCGGGAGAGACCCAGTACTTC.

This clone has only a few counts. This specimen includes other DNA sequences encoding the same CDR3. The rearrangement links TRBV6-4 to TRBJ2-2; TRBD1 matches 8 bases. Germline loops: CDR1 MRHNA, CDR2 SNTAGT. The CDR3 spans 15 residues. Trimming removed 6 bases from V and 1 base from J; junction bases left unmatched: 4. The CDR3, as DNA: TGTGCCAGCAGCGCCGGGACAGGGAACACCGGGGAGCTGTTTTTT. The encoded protein is CASSAGTGNTGELFF.